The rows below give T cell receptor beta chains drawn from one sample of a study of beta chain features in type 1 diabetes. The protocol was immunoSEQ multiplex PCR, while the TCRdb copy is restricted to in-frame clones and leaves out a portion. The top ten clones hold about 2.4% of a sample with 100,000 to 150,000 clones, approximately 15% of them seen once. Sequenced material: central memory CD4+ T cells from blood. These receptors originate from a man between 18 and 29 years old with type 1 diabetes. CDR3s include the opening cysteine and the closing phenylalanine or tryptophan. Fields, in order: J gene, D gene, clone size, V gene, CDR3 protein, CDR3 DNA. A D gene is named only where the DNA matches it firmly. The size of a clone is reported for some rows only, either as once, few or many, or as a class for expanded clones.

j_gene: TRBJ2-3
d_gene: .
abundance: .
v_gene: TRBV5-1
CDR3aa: CASSPGESTDTQYF
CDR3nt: TGCGCCAGCAGCCCGGGGGAGAGCACAGATACGCAGTATTTT

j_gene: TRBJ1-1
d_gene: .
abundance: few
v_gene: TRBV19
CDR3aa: CASSITGSHTEAFF
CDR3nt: TGTGCCAGTAGTATCACAGGGAGTCACACTGAAGCTTTCTTT

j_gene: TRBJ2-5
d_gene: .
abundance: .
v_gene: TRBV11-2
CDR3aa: CASSPRSIGETQYF
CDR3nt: TGTGCCAGCAGCCCCAGGTCTATCGGTGAGACCCAGTACTTC

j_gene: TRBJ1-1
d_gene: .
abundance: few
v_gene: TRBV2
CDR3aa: CASSRRPSGNTEAFF
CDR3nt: TGTGCCAGCAGTCGGAGACCCTCAGGGAACACTGAAGCTTTCTTT

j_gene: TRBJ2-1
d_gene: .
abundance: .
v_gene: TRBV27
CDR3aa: CASSWRRTASEQFF
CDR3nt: TGTGCCAGCAGTTGGAGAAGGACAGCCAGTGAGCAGTTCTTC

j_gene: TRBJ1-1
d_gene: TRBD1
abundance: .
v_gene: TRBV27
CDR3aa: CASSFDRANTEAFF
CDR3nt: TGTGCCAGCAGTTTCGACAGGGCGAACACTGAAGCTTTCTTT

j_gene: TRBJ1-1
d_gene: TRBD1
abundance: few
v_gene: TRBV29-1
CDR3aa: CSVELGGGGEAFF
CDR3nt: TGCAGCGTTGAACTCGGAGGGGGCGGTGAAGCTTTCTTT

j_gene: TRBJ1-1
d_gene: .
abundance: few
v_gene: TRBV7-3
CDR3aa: CASSSGEGTEAFF
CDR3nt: TGTGCCAGCAGTTCTGGGGAGGGTACTGAAGCTTTCTTT

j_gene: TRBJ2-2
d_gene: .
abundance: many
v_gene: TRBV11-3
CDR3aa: CASSSGLSETGELFF
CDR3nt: TGTGCCAGCAGCTCCGGACTATCAGAGACCGGGGAGCTGTTTTTT

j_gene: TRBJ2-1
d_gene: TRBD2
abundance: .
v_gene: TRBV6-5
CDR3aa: CASKWTSGEVEQFF
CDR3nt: TGTGCCAGCAAATGGACTAGCGGGGAAGTTGAGCAGTTCTTC

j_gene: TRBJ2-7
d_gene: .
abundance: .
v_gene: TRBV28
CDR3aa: CASKRGGYEQYF
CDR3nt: TGTGCCAGCAAGAGGGGTGGGTACGAGCAGTACTTC

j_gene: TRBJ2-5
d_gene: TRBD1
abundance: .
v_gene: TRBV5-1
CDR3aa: CASSPGTGPETQYF
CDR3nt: TGCGCCAGCAGCCCAGGGACAGGGCCTGAGACCCAGTACTTC

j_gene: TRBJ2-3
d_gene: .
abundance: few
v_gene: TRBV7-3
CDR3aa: CASSSTGELDTQYF
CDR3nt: TGTGCCAGCAGCTCCACCGGGGAGTTAGATACGCAGTATTTT

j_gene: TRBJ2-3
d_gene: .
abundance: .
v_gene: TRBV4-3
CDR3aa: CASSQGGQDTQYF
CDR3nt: TGCGCCAGCAGCCAAGGAGGACAGGATACGCAGTATTTT

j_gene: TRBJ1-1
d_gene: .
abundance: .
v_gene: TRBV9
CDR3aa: CASSGAGNTEAFF
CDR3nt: TGTGCCAGCAGCGGGGCAGGGAACACTGAAGCTTTCTTT

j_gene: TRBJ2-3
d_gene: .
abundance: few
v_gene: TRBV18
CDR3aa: CASSPPAGRTQGTQYF
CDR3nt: TGTGCCAGCTCACCACCGGCGGGACGGACCCAGGGTACGCAGTATTTT

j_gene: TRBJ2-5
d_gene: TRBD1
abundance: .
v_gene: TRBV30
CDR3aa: CAWSGYGTGQKETQYF
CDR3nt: TGTGCCTGGAGTGGTTACGGGACAGGCCAAAAAGAGACCCAGTACTTC

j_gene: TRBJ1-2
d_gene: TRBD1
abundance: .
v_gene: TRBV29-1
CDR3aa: CSVVGQGAWGYTF
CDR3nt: TGCAGCGTTGTCGGGCAGGGGGCATGGGGCTACACCTTC

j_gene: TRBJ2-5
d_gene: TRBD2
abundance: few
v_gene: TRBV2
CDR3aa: CASSPGSGGETQYF
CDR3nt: TGTGCCAGCAGCCCGGGTTCGGGGGGAGAGACCCAGTACTTC

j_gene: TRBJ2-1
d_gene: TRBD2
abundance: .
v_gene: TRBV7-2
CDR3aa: CASSLVAGGPNEQFF
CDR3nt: TGTGCCAGCAGCTTGGTAGCGGGGGGCCCAAATGAGCAGTTCTTC

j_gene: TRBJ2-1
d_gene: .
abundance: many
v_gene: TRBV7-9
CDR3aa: CASSLLLVSSYNEQFF
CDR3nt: TGTGCCAGCAGCTTACTTCTGGTGAGCTCCTACAATGAGCAGTTCTTC

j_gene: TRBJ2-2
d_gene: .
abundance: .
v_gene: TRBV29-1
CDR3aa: CSVGGPQNTGELFF
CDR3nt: TGCAGCGTGGGCGGACCCCAGAACACCGGGGAGCTGTTTTTT

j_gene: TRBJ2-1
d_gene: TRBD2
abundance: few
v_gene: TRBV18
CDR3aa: CASSPPGRASRNEQFF
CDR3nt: TGTGCCAGCTCACCACCGGGGAGGGCCTCTAGGAATGAGCAGTTCTTC

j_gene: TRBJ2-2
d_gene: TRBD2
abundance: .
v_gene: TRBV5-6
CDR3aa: CASSSPGTSFTGELFF
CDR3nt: TGTGCCAGCAGCTCACCCGGGACTAGTTTTACCGGGGAGCTGTTTTTT

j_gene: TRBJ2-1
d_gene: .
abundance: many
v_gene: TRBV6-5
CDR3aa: CASSAYNEQFF
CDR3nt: TGTGCCAGCAGCGCCTACAATGAGCAGTTCTTC